One T cell receptor (beta chain) is described in this entry. This record comes from a study of identical twins. Template switching added a universal primer site; cDNA carried unique molecular identifiers. TCRdb re-called the 5' RACE reads with MiXCR, one entry per CDR3 protein. This table holds around 690,000 distinct CDR3 sequences, over 20% found once. These data also formed part of another study, on T cells expressing NK-cell markers. That work states: Among CD8+ T cells from over 5 donors, dominant NKG2C+ clonotypes accounted for roughly 1.0-7.0%.

The receptor comes from a woman aged 18-29 years in good health. The sample taken for sequencing was PBMCs.

The CDR3 spells CSANGGRQGSYEQYF. CDR3 DNA: TGCAGTGCAAATGGGGGCCGACAGGGATCCTACGAGCAGTACTTC. The chain recombines TRBV20-1 with TRBJ2-7, with 7 bases aligning to TRBD1. The germline gives CDR1 DFQATT, CDR2 SNEGSKA (reference sequence). The CDR3 runs 15 residues. V lost 6 bases to trimming and J lost 1 base; unmatched junction nucleotides: 12.